This T cell receptor (beta chain) was captured in a study of cytomegalovirus exposure and HLA in healthy donors. Study context: Around 200 million T cells yielded about 120 million unique TCR beta sequences, as an earlier analysis found. Regarding the study as a whole: Most TCR sequences were rare, but some public TCRs occurred in many donors. In a later analysis, TCR beta V- and J-gene trimming was associated with a missense DCLRE1C variant. In a later analysis, DRB1 alleles had the most associated TCRs; HLA-C alleles the fewest.

Primers included in the PCR were 60 Vbeta and 13 Jbeta primers. Only in-frame clones appear in the TCRdb table, and some are missing; sequencing was by immunoSEQ multiplex PCR. The top ten clones hold about 4.2% of a sample with around 91,000 clones, more than 70% of them seen once. There are 15 residues in the CDR3. V was cut by 4 bases and J by 5 bases, with 18 bases left in between. Germline assignment: CDR1 SNHLY and CDR2 FYNNEI. A note on this clone: The target antigen is unknown.

This receptor was obtained from a male donor in good health and CMV-seropositive. The chain is built from TRBV2 and TRBJ2-7, with D perhaps TRBD1 (6 bases). The sequenced material came from PBMCs. The DNA for the CDR3 is TGTGCCAGCAGTGTAGGACGGCGAGGGGGAAACGAGCAGTACTTC. Its translation: CASSVGRRGGNEQYF.